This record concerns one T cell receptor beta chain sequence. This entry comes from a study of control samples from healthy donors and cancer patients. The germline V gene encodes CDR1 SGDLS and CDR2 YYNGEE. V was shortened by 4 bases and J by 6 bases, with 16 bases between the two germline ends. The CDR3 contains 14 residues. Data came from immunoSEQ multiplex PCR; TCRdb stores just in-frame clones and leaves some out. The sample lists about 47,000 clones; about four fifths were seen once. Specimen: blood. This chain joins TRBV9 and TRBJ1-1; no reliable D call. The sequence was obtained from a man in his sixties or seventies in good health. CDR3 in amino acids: CASSLGSVEPEAFF. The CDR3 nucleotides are TGTGCCAGCAGCTTGGGGTCGGTTGAGCCTGAAGCTTTCTTT.